This TCR beta chain was identified during a study of OX40 agonist ivuxolimab in advanced cancers. Study-wide background: At 0.01 to 10 mg/kg, ivuxolimab was administered intravenously to patients every 2 weeks. Allowance was made for prior anti-PD-1, anti-PD-L1 or anti-CTLA-4 therapy, and approximately 40% had some.

Profiled with immunoSEQ multiplex PCR; TCRdb holds only in-frame clones, not every one. Of roughly 19,000 clones in the sample, 65% to 85% were seen once. The CDR3 has 15 amino acids. CDR1 and CDR2 (germline): SGDLS, YYNGEE. Trimming removed 0 bases from V and 6 bases from J, with 12 bases in between. The sample was CD4+ or CD8+ T cells sorted from blood, taken in a trial of the OX40 agonist ivuxolimab. V gene TRBV9 combines with J gene TRBJ1-4; D is uncertain. This receptor was taken from an adult with an advanced solid tumor such as melanoma, head and neck, liver or kidney cancer. CDR3 sequence: CASSVDGLSDEKLFF. CDR3 DNA sequence: TGTGCCAGCAGCGTAGATGGGTTGTCGGATGAAAAACTGTTTTTT.